The following is a T cell receptor (beta chain) sequence with its context. Its antigen remains unidentified. These data come from a study of Graves' ophthalmopathy and Graves' hyperthyroidism. The CDR3 extends over 14 amino acids. Trimming shortened V by 3 bases and J by 7 bases, and 10 bases separated the two germline ends. Germline loops: CDR1 SGHVS, CDR2 FQNEAQ. Amplified TCR beta CDR3 regions were obtained using RNA transcripts as template. The first round was an RT-PCR with HTBI primers, and the second round was a multiplex PCR. Via MiXCR, TCRdb re-called the multiplex PCR reads, giving one row per CDR3 protein. In the table there are some 48,000 distinct CDR3 sequences, 50% of which are singletons. For donors with ophthalmopathy, the disease showed moderate-to-severe activity, reached CAS ≥3 and NOSPECS ≥4, and had lasted under 3 months. Study-level results: Appearing in blood as well were most expanded thyroid clonotypes above 0.001 frequency.

The chain links TRBV7-8 to TRBJ1-6; D perhaps matches TRBD1 (6 bases). This sequence originates from an adult man with Graves' ophthalmopathy. The source material was peripheral blood. The CDR3 sequence is CASSFEGTNSPLHF. The CDR3 nucleotides are TGTGCCAGCAGCTTCGAGGGGACAAATTCACCCCTCCACTTT.